Listed below are T cell receptor beta chains from one sample, sequenced in a study of blood T cell repertoires in COVID-19. Sequencing was performed with immunoSEQ multiplex PCR; in TCRdb, only in-frame clones are kept and a portion is missing. The sample carries tens of thousands of clones, around 84% recorded once. Sequencing was carried out using peripheral blood. These receptors all come from a man aged 70-80 years with active or convalescent COVID-19. Each CDR3 is given with its conserved first and last residue. The D gene is left open where the match is weak. Clone sizes are given selectively: once, few, many, or a class where the clone is expanded.

TRBJ2-1	NA	TRBV11-1	NA	TGTGCCAGCAGCTTAGTTCGGGGGTCCTACAATGAGCAGTTCTTC	CASSLVRGSYNEQFF
TRBJ1-3	NA	TRBV11-2	NA	TGTGCCAGCAGATCGAACAGAAACTCTGGAAACACCATATATTTT	CASRSNRNSGNTIYF
TRBJ2-1	NA	TRBV27	NA	TGTGCCAGCAGTCTTAATTACAATGAGCAGTTCTTC	CASSLNYNEQFF
TRBJ1-1	NA	TRBV3-1/TRBV3-2	NA	TGTGCCAGCAGCCAAGACCCGGCGGGTGAAGCTTTCTTT	CASSQDPAGEAFF
TRBJ2-1	NA	TRBV2	NA	TGTGCCAGCACCCGAACGGGGGGCCACAATGAGCAGTTCTTC	CASTRTGGHNEQFF
TRBJ2-5	NA	TRBV28	TRBD1	TGTGCCAGCAGTCCCGGGACAGCCTCCGGGGCAGAGACCCAGTACTTC	CASSPGTASGAETQYF
TRBJ1-2	NA	TRBV10-3	TRBD1	TGTGCCATCAGCCCCGGGACAGGCTATGGCTACACCTTC	CAISPGTGYGYTF
TRBJ1-1	once	TRBV4-1	TRBD1	TGCGCCAGCCGGGGGGAACAGGGGGGGTTATGGAACACTGAAGCTTTCTTT	CASRGEQGGLWNTEAFF
TRBJ1-2	NA	TRBV3-1/TRBV3-2	TRBD1	TGTGCCAGCAGCCATGACGTGGCGACAGGGGGACTATATGGCTACACCTTC	CASSHDVATGGLYGYTF
TRBJ1-2	few	TRBV30	TRBD1	TGTGCCTGGAACAGGGACAGACCCTATGGCTACACCTTC	CAWNRDRPYGYTF
TRBJ1-2	NA	TRBV7-9	TRBD1	TGTGCCACCACCGGGACAGCCAACTATGGCTACACCTTC	CATTGTANYGYTF
TRBJ2-6	NA	TRBV7-8	NA	TGTGCCAGCAGCTTAGCCCCTCGGGGCTCTGGGGCCAACGTCCTGACTTTC	CASSLAPRGSGANVLTF
TRBJ1-5	NA	TRBV9	NA	TGTGCCAGCAGCTTCCCCCCTATCCAGGGTCAGCCCCAGCATTTT	CASSFPPIQGQPQHF
TRBJ1-2	NA	TRBV14	TRBD1	TGTGCCAGCAGCCAAGTTTTACAGGGGAACTATGGCTACACCTTC	CASSQVLQGNYGYTF
TRBJ2-7	NA	TRBV10-3	TRBD2	TGTGCCATCAGTGAGCTAGCGGGAGCCTACGAGCAGTACTTC	CAISELAGAYEQYF
TRBJ2-1	NA	TRBV5-1	NA	TGCGCCAGCAGCTTGGCGGTACTAGCTGCCAATGAGCAGTTCTTC	CASSLAVLAANEQFF
TRBJ2-7	NA	TRBV28	NA	TGTGCCAGCACCATCAGCGGGGCAGGGGTGGACGAGCAGTACTTC	CASTISGAGVDEQYF
TRBJ2-1	NA	TRBV15	TRBD2	TGTGCCACCAGCAGAGATCTCGGCGGGAGCGGAGATGAGCAGTTCTTC	CATSRDLGGSGDEQFF
TRBJ2-3	NA	TRBV5-1	NA	TGCGCCAGCAGCTCGTCCTCCCTCGGCGCGGGTCACACAGATACGCAGTATTTT	CASSSSSLGAGHTDTQYF
TRBJ2-7	once	TRBV3-1/TRBV3-2	TRBD1	TGTGCCAGCAGCCATACCGGGACAGGGACCAACGAGCAGTACTTC	CASSHTGTGTNEQYF
TRBJ2-1	NA	TRBV11-2	NA	TGTGCCAGCAGCTTAGAAAGCCTAGCGAGTCAGTTCTTC	CASSLESLASQFF
TRBJ2-5	NA	TRBV5-1	NA	TGCGCCAGCAAATTGGGGGCTTCGGGAGAGACCCAGTACTTC	CASKLGASGETQYF
TRBJ2-6	NA	TRBV4-3	NA	TGCGCCAGCAGCCAAGAAGGGGTACCGGGGGCCAACGTCCTGACTTTC	CASSQEGVPGANVLTF
TRBJ2-7	NA	TRBV19	NA	TGTGCCAGTAGGACAGGAGGAGGTGCCTCCTACGAGCAGTACTTC	CASRTGGGASYEQYF
TRBJ1-1	NA	TRBV15	TRBD1	TGTGCCACCAGCCTTGGACAGGGGTACATGAACACTGAAGCTTTCTTT	CATSLGQGYMNTEAFF
TRBJ1-2	NA	TRBV27	TRBD1	TGTGCCAGCAGTCCCGACAGGGCTAATTTTCGCGGCTACACCTTC	CASSPDRANFRGYTF
TRBJ1-1	NA	TRBV5-5	NA	TGTGCCAGCAGCTGGGAAACAGGGACGGGGTTGGCTTTCTTT	CASSWETGTGLAFF
TRBJ1-5	NA	TRBV28	NA	TGTGCCAGCAGGAAACAGGGATCTAGCAATCAGCCCCAGCATTTT	CASRKQGSSNQPQHF
TRBJ2-1	NA	TRBV29-1	TRBD2	TGCAGCGTTGGGGGGAGGGCCCTCACAGTCAGCTCCTACAATGAGCAGTTCTTC	CSVGGRALTVSSYNEQFF
TRBJ2-7	NA	TRBV19	TRBD2	TGTGCCAGTAGTCAAACCGGGACTAACCCCTACGAGCAGTACTTC	CASSQTGTNPYEQYF
TRBJ2-2	NA	TRBV6-5	TRBD1	TGTGCCAGCAGTTACTCCGGGACAGGGGTACCCGGGGAGCTGTTTTTT	CASSYSGTGVPGELFF
TRBJ1-1	NA	TRBV20-1	NA	TGCAGTGCTAGAGATACACCTTATGCTTTCTTT	CSARDTPYAFF
TRBJ2-5	NA	TRBV18	TRBD1	TGTGCCAGCTCACGAAGACAGGGGGCGTTTGAGACCCAGTACTTC	CASSRRQGAFETQYF
TRBJ2-7	NA	TRBV15	TRBD1	TGTGCCACCAGCAGCATTCGGGACAGGGTCTACGAGCAGTACTTC	CATSSIRDRVYEQYF
TRBJ2-3	NA	TRBV29-1	NA	TGCAGCGTGGGGGAGGTGGGGGGTACGCAGTATTTT	CSVGEVGGTQYF
TRBJ1-2	NA	TRBV29-1	NA	TGCAGCGCCGCAAGGGGATTGGGCGATGGCTACACCTTC	CSAARGLGDGYTF
TRBJ2-6	NA	TRBV5-6	NA	TGTGCCAGCAGTTCGGACAGACCCTCTGGGGCCAACGTCCTGACTTTC	CASSSDRPSGANVLTF
TRBJ2-1	NA	TRBV9	TRBD2	TGTGCCAGCAGCGTAGCCGGGACTAGCGGAATCAATGAGCAGTTCTTC	CASSVAGTSGINEQFF
TRBJ2-4	once	TRBV11-2	NA	TGTGCCAGCAGCTACCCGCCAGGGAACATAGCCAAAAACATTCAGTACTTC	CASSYPPGNIAKNIQYF
TRBJ1-6	NA	TRBV6-5	TRBD1	TGTGCCAGCAGTTCCCAAGGGGGCTCACCCCTCCACTTT	CASSSQGGSPLHF
TRBJ1-4	once	TRBV4-3	TRBD1	TGCGCCAGCAAGGGGGCAGCTGCAACTAATGAAAAACTGTTTTTT	CASKGAAATNEKLFF
TRBJ2-1	NA	TRBV5-1	TRBD2	TGCGCCAGCAGCTTGGACTTAGCGGGAGGGTACAATGAGCAGTTCTTC	CASSLDLAGGYNEQFF
TRBJ2-4	NA	TRBV9	TRBD2	TGTGCCAGCAGCGGACCTAGCGGGAGGGCCGAGAACATTCAGTACTTC	CASSGPSGRAENIQYF
TRBJ1-2	NA	TRBV27	NA	TGTGCCAGCAGTTATGGGGAGGGAGGGAACTATGGCTACACCTTC	CASSYGEGGNYGYTF
TRBJ2-7	NA	TRBV28	NA	TGTGCCAGCACCTCTAGCCGGACTTTTTCCTACGAGCAGTACTTC	CASTSSRTFSYEQYF
TRBJ1-2	NA	TRBV6-5	NA	TGTGCCAGCAGCAGGGCCCCTAACTATGGCTACACCTTC	CASSRAPNYGYTF
TRBJ2-7	once	TRBV6-5	NA	TGTGCCAGCGGGAGCCTCGTCTACGAGCAGTACTTC	CASGSLVYEQYF
TRBJ2-7	NA	TRBV9	TRBD2	TGTGCCAGCAGCGGCCCGGGACTAGCGGGAGGCGAGCAGTACTTC	CASSGPGLAGGEQYF
TRBJ2-7	medium-sized	TRBV7-9	NA	TGTGCCAGCAGCTCCGTCCGGGACAAAGCCTACGAGCAGTACTTC	CASSSVRDKAYEQYF
TRBJ1-2	NA	TRBV21-1	NA	TGTGCCAGCAGCAAATTGGATCGAGAGGTCCTGGACTATGGCTACACCTTC	CASSKLDREVLDYGYTF
TRBJ1-2	NA	TRBV2	NA	TGTGCCAGCAGGACAGCAATCTATGGCTACACCTTC	CASRTAIYGYTF
TRBJ2-7	NA	TRBV6-5	NA	TGTGCCAGCAGCCAAGCAGGGGGGACGCACGAGCAGTACTTC	CASSQAGGTHEQYF
TRBJ1-5	NA	TRBV27	NA	TGTGCCAGCAGTCCCCGGGGAGCGAACAATCAGCCCCAGCATTTT	CASSPRGANNQPQHF
TRBJ1-3	once	TRBV9	NA	TGTGCCAGCAGCGTAGAGTTCGGGGGCTCTGGAAACACCATATATTTT	CASSVEFGGSGNTIYF
TRBJ2-3	NA	TRBV7-2	TRBD2	TGTGCCAGCAGCTTGGGGGGGACCGGAGATACGCAGTATTTT	CASSLGGTGDTQYF
TRBJ2-1	NA	TRBV7-2	TRBD2	TGTGCCAGCAGCTCCCGATTGTTGGCGGGAGATCACTACAATGAGCAGTTCTTC	CASSSRLLAGDHYNEQFF
TRBJ1-1	NA	TRBV6-5	NA	TGTGCCAGCAGTTACTCACCAGGGATCGCTGAAGCTTTCTTT	CASSYSPGIAEAFF
TRBJ2-1	NA	TRBV5-1	TRBD2	TGCGCCAGCAGCTTGGTGGGGCTAGCGGGAGTGCCCTACAATGAGCAGTTCTTC	CASSLVGLAGVPYNEQFF
TRBJ2-2	NA	TRBV3-1/TRBV3-2	TRBD1	TGTGCCAGCAGCCAACCGGGACAGGCCAACACCGGGGAGCTGTTTTTT	CASSQPGQANTGELFF